The subject of this entry is one TCR beta chain. What it recognizes is unknown. This sample was taken from a study of T cells after yellow fever vaccination. The CDR3 runs 14 residues. CDR1 and CDR2 from the germline V gene are DFQATT and SNEGSKA (reference sequence). V shed 3 bases and J shed 2 bases, with 10 bases lying between them. They built TCR cDNA with 5'RACE template switching, a step that put in a universal primer site and UMIs. MiXCR, run by TCRdb on the 5' RACE reads, gives a single entry per CDR3 protein. The sample lists 610,000 or so distinct CDR3 sequences, 9% to 15% seen once, with under 15% in the top ten. General study results and limits: Re-detected after boosting: most primary clones, almost 98% of CD4 and over 80% of CD8.

This receptor was obtained from a man aged 25-45 years who received the YFV17D yellow fever vaccine. The material was PBMCs, obtained on the day of the yellow fever booster vaccination. The genes are TRBV20-1 and TRBJ2-2, with a weak D call TRBD1 (5 bases). CDR3 nucleotide sequence: TGCAGTGCTAGGGGGCAAAGAAACACCGGGGAGCTGTTTTTT. Amino acid sequence: CSARGQRNTGELFF.